This entry lists 28 T cell receptor beta chains sequenced from one sample in a study of T cells in localized non-small cell lung cancer. The repertoire was sequenced with immunoSEQ multiplex PCR; TCRdb's copy has only in-frame clones and lacks some. The sample includes 45,000 to 60,000 clones, more than 80% seen only once; the top ten take roughly 5.5%. Material: peripheral blood, obtained before any cancer treatment. These receptors came from a woman aged 35-75 years with stage I lung adenocarcinoma.

The chain carries TRBV7-2 and TRBJ2-6; D gene unclear. CDR3 size: 14 residues. V was trimmed by 0 bases and J by 4 bases, leaving 4 bases between them. Germline CDR1 reads SGHTA; CDR2 reads FQGNSA. CDR3 in DNA: TGTGCCAGCAGCTTAGCAGCCGGGGCCAACGTCCTGACTTTC. It specifies CASSLAAGANVLTF.

The chain recombines TRBV5-6 with TRBJ1-5; 8 bases match TRBD1. The CDR3 length is 14 residues. CDR1 is SGHDT, CDR2 YYEEEE, per germline. V shed 4 bases and J 5 bases; nucleotides not matched to a gene: 5. CDR3 loop: CASSKSDRDQPQHF. The CDR3 nucleotides read TGTGCCAGCAGCAAGTCGGACAGGGATCAGCCCCAGCATTTT.

V is TRBV18 and J is TRBJ2-3; 9 positions agree with TRBD2. The CDR3 contains 14 residues. V dropped 6 bases and J dropped 5; count of bases not matched to a gene: 6. Per the germline V gene, CDR1 is KGHSH and CDR2 is LQKENI. The CDR3 is CASSPSSGEDTQYF. The CDR3 coding sequence is TGTGCCAGCTCCCCTTCTAGCGGGGAAGATACGCAGTATTTT.

V and J are TRBV7-6 and TRBJ2-7; no firm D call. Germline CDR1 reads SGHVS; CDR2 reads FNYEAQ. This CDR3 contains 14 residues. Trimming shortened V by 1 base and J by 4 bases, and 11 bases separated the two germline ends. In DNA, the CDR3 is TGTGCCAGCAGCTTAGTGGCGGATTCGTACGAGCAGTACTTC. Translated, it gives CASSLVADSYEQYF.

The rearrangement links TRBV30 to TRBJ1-2, with a weak D call TRBD1 (5 bases). V dropped 0 bases and J dropped 4 bases, with 12 bases sitting between them. Germline CDR1 and CDR2: GTSNPN and SVGIG (reference sequence). This CDR3 comprises 14 residues. The CDR3 coding sequence is TGTGCCTGGAGTGTACGCGGGACGGTCTATGGCTACACCTTC. It translates to CAWSVRGTVYGYTF. Looking up the rest from reference TRBV30 and TRBJ1-2 gives the full variable domain: SQTIHQWPATLVQPVGSPLSLECTVEGTSNPNLYWYRQAAGRGLQLLFYSVGIGQISSEVPQNLSASRPQDRQFILSSKKLLLSDSGFYLCAWSVRGTVYGYTFGSGTRLTVV.

This chain links TRBV28 with TRBJ1-6; 9 nucleotides line up with TRBD1. V trimming: 7 bases; J trimming: 8 bases; junction bases outside the gene matches: 9. CDR1 MDHEN and CDR2 SYDVKM come from the germline V gene. The CDR3 loop spans 15 amino acids. CDR3 DNA: TGTGCCAGCAAGAGACCGGGACAGGGAGATTCACCCCTCCACTTT. Its translation: CASKRPGQGDSPLHF.

This clone was seen a few times. The chain carries TRBV7-7 and TRBJ2-1; D is perhaps TRBD2 (5 bases). This CDR3 has 12 amino acids. In germline, CDR1 is SSHAT, CDR2 FNYEAQ (reference sequence). Deletions cut 4 bases from V and 10 bases from J, with 11 bases between. CDR3 in amino acids: CASSSPGKEQFF. The CDR3 nucleotides are TGTGCCAGCAGCTCCCCCGGGAAAGAGCAGTTCTTC.

This chain links TRBV30 with TRBJ1-4; D is unclear. The length of the CDR3 is 13 residues. From germline, CDR1 is GTSNPN and CDR2 SVGIG (reference sequence). V was cut by 8 bases and J by 7 bases, with 17 bases left in between. CDR3 coding DNA: TGTGCCGGGTCTCCCACTCATGGTGAAAAACTGTTTTTT. Its translation: CAGSPTHGEKLFF.

This chain joins TRBV5-6 and TRBJ2-6; tentative D call: TRBD1 (5 bases). Germline V gene lookup returns CDR1 SGHDT and CDR2 YYEEEE. V lost 3 bases, J lost 0 bases, and 16 bases lay in between. The CDR3 extends over 18 amino acids. Here the CDR3 DNA reads TGTGCCAGCAGCTCCAGGGCTCCCGCTCTCTCTGGGGCCAACGTCCTGACTTTC. The encoded protein is CASSSRAPALSGANVLTF. Supplemented by reference TRBV5-6 and TRBJ2-6, the full variable domain reads DAGVTQSPTHLIKTRGQQVTLRCSPKSGHDTVSWYQQALGQGPQFIFQYYEEEERQRGNFPDRFSGHQFPNYSSELNVNALLLGDSALYLCASSSRAPALSGANVLTFGAGSRLTVL.

V usage is TRBV11-2 and J usage is TRBJ2-4; the match to TRBD2 covers 12 bases. Trimming took 3 bases from V and 6 from J; bases not matched to a gene: 0. Germline V gene data show CDR1 as SGHAT and CDR2 as FQNNGV. The CDR3 has 14 residues. The CDR3 DNA sequence: TGTGCCAGCAGCTTGGGACTAGCGGGAAACATTCAGTACTTC. Translation gives CASSLGLAGNIQYF.

V and J are TRBV18 and TRBJ2-1; 12 bases map to TRBD2. Germline-derived CDR1 and CDR2 are KGHSH and LQKENI. The CDR3 is 16 residues long. V was clipped by 1 base and J by 8 bases; unmatched bases: 6. The chain's CDR3 is CASSPRLAGGHDEQFF. The CDR3 DNA follows: TGTGCCAGCTCACCACGTCTAGCGGGGGGGCACGATGAGCAGTTCTTC. Variable domain in full (rest from reference TRBV18 and TRBJ2-1): NAGVMQNPRHLVRRRGQEARLRCSPMKGHSHVYWYRQLPEEGLKFMVYLQKENIIDESGMPKERFSAEFPKEGPSILRIQQVVRGDSAAYFCASSPRLAGGHDEQFFGPGTRLTVL.

This chain uses TRBV9 with TRBJ2-5, with D uncertain. Trimming shortened V by 4 bases and J by 1 base, and 11 bases separated the two germline ends. CDR3 length equals 14 residues. Per germline, CDR1 SGDLS and CDR2 YYNGEE. CDR3 residues: CASSSLHGQETQYF. CDR3 nucleotides: TGTGCCAGCAGCTCGCTTCATGGCCAAGAGACCCAGTACTTC.

The V call is TRBV7-2, the J call TRBJ2-1; 7 nucleotides align to TRBD2. Losses at the gene ends were 4 bases for V and 8 bases for J; bases not matched to a gene: 11. The length of the CDR3 is 15 residues. The germline V gene has CDR1 SGHTA and CDR2 FQGNSA. The CDR3 DNA reads TGTGCCAGCAGCTCCTTGGCGGGGGTTCTCGATGAGCAGTTCTTC. Its protein product is CASSSLAGVLDEQFF.

V gene TRBV5-6 combines with J gene TRBJ2-7; 7 nucleotides line up with TRBD2. The CDR3 runs to 16 residues. V shed 2 bases and J 2 bases; nucleotides not matched to a gene: 10. The germline V gene has CDR1 SGHDT and CDR2 YYEEEE. The DNA for the CDR3 is TGTGCCAGCAGCTTCGGGACCGGGGGGACGACCTACGAGCAGTACTTC. Translated: CASSFGTGGTTYEQYF.

This chain connects TRBV4-1 to TRBJ2-3, with D unclear. The germline V gene encodes CDR1 MGHRA and CDR2 YSYEKL. V shed 4 bases and J shed 1 base, with 6 bases lying between them. The CDR3 loop spans 13 amino acids. The CDR3 DNA reads TGCGCCAGCAGCCCCCCAGGCACAGATACGCAGTATTTT. Its protein product is CASSPPGTDTQYF.

The gene calls are TRBV30 and TRBJ1-1; D possibly corresponds to TRBD1 (5 bases). V lost 3 bases and J lost 1, with 9 bases in between. Germline CDR1 GTSNPN, CDR2 SVGIG (reference sequence). The CDR3 runs to 13 residues. The CDR3 DNA follows: TGTGCCTGGAGCAACGACAGGAACACTGAAGCTTTCTTT. Protein sequence: CAWSNDRNTEAFF.

This chain uses TRBV28 with TRBJ2-3; 11 bases agree with TRBD2. Germline V gene data show CDR1 as MDHEN and CDR2 as SYDVKM. CDR3 size: 17 residues. After removal of 4 bases from V and 2 bases from J, the junction contained 8 bases not matched to a gene. CDR3 residues: CASSSPGLAEITDTQYF. The CDR3 DNA reads TGTGCCAGCAGTTCCCCGGGACTAGCGGAGATCACAGATACGCAGTATTTT.

The chain links TRBV10-3 to TRBJ1-5; TRBD1 matches at 11 bases. This CDR3 contains 17 residues. Germline V lookup: CDR1 ENHRY, CDR2 SYGVKD. The V gene end was trimmed by 4 bases and the J gene end by 4 bases; junction bases not matched to a gene: 9. The CDR3: CAISASGQGAYNQPQHF. As DNA, the CDR3 is TGTGCCATCAGTGCTTCAGGACAGGGGGCTTATAATCAGCCCCAGCATTTT.

This clone came up a few times. CDR3 DNA: TGTGCCTGGAGTGTACGCGAGAACACTGAAGCTTTCTTT. Its protein is CAWSVRENTEAFF. The chain recombines TRBV30 with TRBJ1-1; D gene uncertain. V lost 0 bases to trimming and J lost 1 base, with 6 bases between them. Germline CDR1 and CDR2: GTSNPN and SVGIG (reference sequence). This CDR3 contains 13 residues.

This rearrangement joins TRBV5-1 to TRBJ2-1; 7 nucleotides match TRBD1. The CDR3 is 14 residues long. The germline gives CDR1 SGHRS, CDR2 YFSETQ. V dropped 4 bases and J dropped 5; count of bases not matched to a gene: 6. The CDR3 spells CASSKIQGNNEQFF. As DNA, the CDR3 is TGCGCCAGCAGCAAGATACAGGGGAACAATGAGCAGTTCTTC.

This clone was seen more than once but under ten times. The chain carries TRBV5-1 and TRBJ2-6; possible D gene TRBD1, 5 bases. The CDR3 covers 15 residues. Germline CDR1 reads SGHRS; CDR2 reads YFSETQ. Trimming left V 4 bases short and J 1 base short, with 9 bases between. The CDR3 spells CASSTRVSGANVLTF. The CDR3 nucleotides are TGCGCCAGCAGCACCAGGGTGTCTGGGGCCAACGTCCTGACTTTC.

This chain joins TRBV5-6 and TRBJ1-1, with a possible D match to TRBD1 (6 bases). Germline assignment: CDR1 SGHDT and CDR2 YYEEEE. V gave up 1 base and J gave up 0 bases, with 10 bases separating them. The CDR3 is 15 amino acids. This chain's CDR3 is CASSLTGPMNTEAFF. The CDR3 bases are TGTGCCAGCAGCTTGACAGGGCCCATGAACACTGAAGCTTTCTTT.

The chain joins TRBV6-1 to TRBJ1-2; D might be TRBD1 (6 bases). The CDR3 has 14 amino acids. Trimming pared 6 bases from V and 0 bases from J, leaving 11 bases between. From germline, CDR1 is MNHNS and CDR2 SASEGT. CDR3 DNA sequence: TGTGCCAGCAGGACAGGTTCCTCTAACTATGGCTACACCTTC. Amino acids: CASRTGSSNYGYTF.

This chain uses TRBV4-3 with TRBJ2-6, with 9 bases fitting TRBD1. Germline V gene data show CDR1 as LGHNA and CDR2 as YSLEER. Germline trimming cut 2 bases from V and 0 bases from J; bases unmatched to any gene: 8. The CDR3 contains 19 residues. In DNA form, the CDR3 reads TGCGCCAGCAGCCAATCTGCGGGACAGGGTTTCTCTGGGGCCAACGTCCTGACTTTC. Translating gives CASSQSAGQGFSGANVLTF.

V and J are TRBV18 and TRBJ2-7; D is uncertain. CDR3 length equals 14 residues. V was pared by 6 bases and J by 1 base, with 13 bases between. Germline V gene sequence: CDR1 KGHSH, CDR2 LQKENI. CDR3 sequence: CASSAEAISYEQYF. CDR3 DNA: TGTGCCAGCTCCGCAGAGGCGATTTCCTACGAGCAGTACTTC.

The chain is built from TRBV9 and TRBJ1-1, with D perhaps matching TRBD1 (5 bases). The CDR3 is made up of 15 amino acids. Germline V CDR1 and CDR2: SGDLS, YYNGEE. The germline V and J ends were trimmed by 4 bases and 1 base, with 14 bases remaining between them. CDR3 DNA sequence: TGTGCCAGCAGCCCGCCGGACATCAGGAACACTGAAGCTTTCTTT. Translating it yields CASSPPDIRNTEAFF.

The chain carries TRBV19 and TRBJ2-5, with TRBD2 identical over 9 bases. Germline-derived CDR1 and CDR2 are LNHDA and SQIVND (reference sequence). Germline trimming cut 5 bases from V and 2 bases from J; bases unmatched to any gene: 9. There are 16 residues in the CDR3. In DNA, the CDR3 is TGTGCCAGTAGTCCCAATAGCGGGGGAGTTCAAGAGACCCAGTACTTC. Amino acids: CASSPNSGGVQETQYF. The full variable domain, its missing parts supplied by reference TRBV19 and TRBJ2-5, is DGGITQSPKYLFRKEGQNVTLSCEQNLNHDAMYWYRQDPGQGLRLIYYSQIVNDFQKGDIAEGYSVSREKKESFPLTVTSAQKNPTAFYLCASSPNSGGVQETQYFGPGTRLLVL.

This rearrangement joins TRBV5-1 to TRBJ2-5, with 10 bases fitting TRBD2. Germline V gene data show CDR1 as SGHRS and CDR2 as YFSETQ. J gave up 4 bases and V 3 bases, and 6 bases lay outside the gene matches. The CDR3 is 15 residues long. The CDR3 bases are TGCGCCAGCAGCTCGAGCGGGGGGGCCAGAGAGACCCAGTACTTC. It translates to CASSSSGGARETQYF.